A single sample gave rise to the 14 T cell receptor beta chains below, sequenced in a study of blood T cell repertoires in COVID-19. The method was immunoSEQ multiplex PCR; TCRdb's version includes in-frame clones alone and lacks a portion of them. The data show about 170,000 clones, less than 90% seen once. The sequenced sample was peripheral blood. The receptor source for this set is an older woman with COVID-19, enrolled during active disease.

V usage is TRBV10-3 and J usage is TRBJ2-3; 8 bases agree with TRBD1. Germline V gene sequence: CDR1 ENHRY, CDR2 SYGVKD. V shed 2 bases and J 4 bases; nucleotides not matched to a gene: 2. CDR3 length: 14 residues. The CDR3 spells CAISEAGGADTQYF. The CDR3 bases are TGTGCCATCAGTGAGGCAGGGGGCGCAGATACGCAGTATTTT.

This chain uses TRBV7-2 with TRBJ2-7; no clear D. The ends were cut back, 2 bases at V and 5 bases at J, with 4 bases in the middle. Germline V gene lookup returns CDR1 SGHTA and CDR2 FQGNSA. The CDR3 sequence is 11 residues long. For the CDR3, the DNA is TGTGCCAGCAGCTTAATCAACGAGCAGTACTTC. It translates to CASSLINEQYF.

The chain joins TRBV7-9 to TRBJ2-5; 14 bases agree with TRBD2. The length of the CDR3 is 19 residues. Germline V gene lookup returns CDR1 SEHNR and CDR2 FQNEAQ (reference sequence). Unmatched junction bases numbered 14, after V lost 7 bases and J lost 1 base. CDR3 amino acids: CASTAGTSGSFPLQETQYF. The CDR3, as DNA: TGTGCCAGCACCGCCGGGACTAGCGGGAGTTTTCCCCTCCAAGAGACCCAGTACTTC.

V gene TRBV5-8 combines with J gene TRBJ1-2; 11 bases agree with TRBD1. Germline CDR1 is SGHTS and CDR2 is YDEGEE. CDR3 length: 15 residues. J lost 5 bases, V lost 7 bases, and 10 bases had no gene match. CDR3 residues: CASSARTGGAYGYTF. The DNA of the CDR3 is TGTGCCAGCTCGGCCCGGACAGGGGGCGCATATGGCTACACCTTC.

This rearrangement joins TRBV7-2 to TRBJ1-5, with 7 bases fitting TRBD1. CDR3 length equals 15 residues. The germline gives CDR1 SGHTA, CDR2 FQGNSA. Trimming removed 5 bases from V and 2 bases from J; junction bases left unmatched: 6. CDR3 protein: CASSLIGQGNQPQHF. The CDR3 DNA reads TGTGCCAGCAGCCTCATAGGACAGGGCAATCAGCCCCAGCATTTT.

V and J are TRBV6-5 and TRBJ2-7, with 8 bases identical to TRBD1. The germline gives CDR1 MNHEY, CDR2 SVGAGI. The length of the CDR3 is 15 residues. The trim removed 7 bases at V and 6 bases at J, leaving 14 bases unmatched. CDR3 sequence: CASKIIRDRPSEQYF. CDR3 in DNA: TGTGCCAGCAAGATCATTCGGGACAGGCCGTCCGAGCAGTACTTC.

The chain carries TRBV24-1 and TRBJ2-7; 11 bases are a match to TRBD2. CDR1 and CDR2 (germline): KGHDR, SFDVKD. The CDR3 covers 16 residues. V lost 3 bases to trimming and J lost 4 bases; unmatched junction nucleotides: 7. Here the CDR3 DNA reads TGTGCCACCAGTGATGGGGGACTAGCGGATCGATACGAGCAGTACTTC. It specifies CATSDGGLADRYEQYF.

This chain joins TRBV9 and TRBJ1-2; D is ambiguous. Germline-derived CDR1 and CDR2 are SGDLS and YYNGEE. With 0 bases removed from V and 7 bases from J, the gap between germline ends came to 10 bases. The CDR3 totals 13 residues. The CDR3 region is CASSVGGERGYTF. The DNA of the CDR3 is TGTGCCAGCAGCGTAGGAGGAGAGCGTGGCTACACCTTC.

The rearrangement links TRBV19 to TRBJ2-5, with D tentatively TRBD1 (6 bases). Trimming cost V 7 bases and J 0 bases, with 9 bases left between them. Per the germline V gene, CDR1 is LNHDA and CDR2 is SQIVND (reference sequence). CDR3 length: 13 amino acids. CDR3 coding DNA: TGTGCCAGTAAGGGGACAAACCAAGAGACCCAGTACTTC. Residues: CASKGTNQETQYF.

CDR3 nucleotide sequence: TGTGCCAGCTCACCAATATCAAGGGGAAACTACGAGCAGTACTTC. Translated: CASSPISRGNYEQYF. This chain uses TRBV18 with TRBJ2-7; D may be TRBD1 (5 bases). Trimming stripped 2 bases from V and 3 bases from J, with 14 bases between. The CDR3 is made up of 15 amino acids. Germline V gene data show CDR1 as KGHSH and CDR2 as LQKENI.

This chain joins TRBV19 and TRBJ2-1; D might be TRBD1 (5 bases). CDR3 length: 13 residues. Germline CDR1 is LNHDA and CDR2 is SQIVND (reference sequence). V was pared by 7 bases and J by 7 bases, with 14 bases between. The CDR3 sequence is CASMGPAGNEQFF. The CDR3 bases are TGTGCCAGTATGGGGCCAGCCGGGAATGAGCAGTTCTTC. Full variable domain (missing parts from reference TRBV19 and TRBJ2-1): DGGITQSPKYLFRKEGQNVTLSCEQNLNHDAMYWYRQDPGQGLRLIYYSQIVNDFQKGDIAEGYSVSREKKESFPLTVTSAQKNPTAFYLCASMGPAGNEQFFGPGTRLTVL.

The chain carries TRBV9 and TRBJ2-7; possibly TRBD2 for D (6 bases). CDR3 length equals 14 residues. The germline CDR1 and CDR2 sequences are SGDLS and YYNGEE. Trimming removed 0 bases from V and 6 bases from J, with 13 bases in between. The CDR3 DNA reads TGTGCCAGCAGCGTAGCTGGTCGGGGGACCGAGCAGTACTTC. Protein: CASSVAGRGTEQYF.

The V gene is TRBV24-1, the J gene TRBJ2-2, with D possibly being TRBD2 (6 bases). There are 15 residues in the CDR3. Trimming took off 5 bases at V and 5 bases at J, with 14 bases between the two ends. Germline assignment: CDR1 KGHDR and CDR2 SFDVKD. The CDR3 here is CATSASDGRTGELFF. Here the CDR3 DNA reads TGTGCCACCAGTGCCTCGGACGGGAGAACCGGGGAGCTGTTTTTT.

The chain carries TRBV6-4 and TRBJ2-2; TRBD2 aligns across 12 bases. The V gene end was trimmed by 2 bases and the J gene end by 7 bases; junction bases not matched to a gene: 2. This CDR3 contains 15 residues. CDR1 and CDR2 from the germline V gene are MRHNA and SNTAGT. The CDR3 reads CASSDGLAGHGELFF. In nucleotides, the CDR3 is TGTGCCAGCAGTGACGGACTAGCGGGACACGGGGAGCTGTTTTTT.